This T cell receptor beta chain was identified during a study of T cell repertoires in cytomegalovirus infection. Overall study context: Recently identified HLA-C-restricted and well-studied HLA-B-restricted CMV epitopes were used. Signatures in public TCR beta sequences pointed to both CMV infection and matching HLA type. Broader study findings: Carriers of CMV plus the relevant HLA were identified by cumulative public TCR beta family frequency. The study found HLA-C-restricted CMV-specific TCR beta clonotypes dominating the ex vivo response.

TCRdb re-called the reads through MiXCR, storing one row per CDR3 protein. The table lists tens of thousands of distinct CDR3 sequences, 20% to 30% of them singletons. This CDR3 is built from 17 residues. Trimming removed 4 bases from V and 0 bases from J, with 16 bases in between. The germline gives CDR1 MNHEY, CDR2 SMNVEV (reference sequence). There are a few counts of this clonotype. Its antigen remains unknown. Sequences were derived from CD8+ T cells from cultured PBMCs, sampled from culture after CMV antigen stimulation. The clonotype was recovered from a human donor in good health (CMV status not recorded). Some clones in this sample may be carry-over from other donors' samples. The V call is TRBV27, the J call TRBJ2-4, with D possibly matching TRBD1 (5 bases). CDR3 protein: CASSSRLDILAKNIQYF. CDR3 bases: TGTGCCAGCAGTTCCCGTTTGGACATCCTAGCCAAAAACATTCAGTACTTC.